These 21 T cell receptor beta chains share one sample of origin, sequenced in a study of shared clonotypes between healthy human individuals. Naivety among CD8 cells was defined by CD45RO negativity and positive CCR7 selection, thereby excluding terminally differentiated effector memory CD45RA+ cells. Only in-frame clones appear in the TCRdb table, and some are missing; sequencing was by immunoSEQ multiplex PCR. The sample holds hundreds of thousands of clones, about 96% seen once. The sequenced sample was naive CD8+ T cells sorted from blood. These receptors all come from a woman aged 30 to 39 in good health.

This chain connects TRBV19 to TRBJ2-1; TRBD2 matches at 9 bases. The trim removed 6 bases at V and 7 bases at J, leaving 1 base unmatched. CDR1 and CDR2 from the germline V gene are LNHDA and SQIVND (reference sequence). The CDR3 spans 12 residues. CDR3 region: CASRSGRNEQFF. CDR3 in DNA: TGTGCCAGTAGGAGCGGGAGGAATGAGCAGTTCTTC.

The chain's CDR3 is CASSLYSEVAGVEQFF. In DNA form, the CDR3 reads TGTGCCAGCAGTTTATACTCCGAGGTAGCGGGAGTTGAGCAGTTCTTC. The gene calls are TRBV27 and TRBJ2-1; 9 nucleotides line up with TRBD2. Trimming at V came to 1 base and at J to 9 bases, leaving 10 bases not matched to a gene. This CDR3 contains 16 residues. CDR1 and CDR2 (germline): MNHEY, SMNVEV (reference sequence).

This clone was seen just once. This sequence joins TRBV4-1 and TRBJ2-7; no reliable D call. The germline CDR1 and CDR2 sequences are MGHRA and YSYEKL. V lost 1 base, J lost 3 bases, and 16 bases lay in between. The CDR3 extends over 16 amino acids. The CDR3 protein is CASSQGVLAEHYEQYF. The DNA of the CDR3 is TGCGCCAGCAGCCAAGGGGTTTTGGCGGAACACTACGAGCAGTACTTC.

The chain employs TRBV9 and TRBJ2-7; a weak D match, TRBD2 (7 bases). Trimming cost V 0 bases and J 5 bases, with 15 bases left between them. The CDR3 spans 15 residues. Per germline, CDR1 SGDLS and CDR2 YYNGEE. The CDR3 nucleotides are TGTGCCAGCAGCGTAGGGGGGGGCGCCCTCCACGAGCAGTACTTC. Protein product: CASSVGGGALHEQYF. The full variable domain, completed using reference TRBV9 and TRBJ2-7, is DSGVTQTPKHLITATGQRVTLRCSPRSGDLSVYWYQQSLDQGLQFLIQYYNGEERAKGNILERFSAQQFPDLHSELNLSSLELGDSALYFCASSVGGGALHEQYFGPGTRLTVT.

The chain links TRBV28 to TRBJ2-2; D unresolved. Germline CDR1 reads MDHEN; CDR2 reads SYDVKM. Trimming left V 11 bases short and J 6 bases short, with 28 bases between. The CDR3 spans 17 residues. The CDR3 nucleotides read TGTGCCGGACCACCCTTCGGACGCCAAACGTGGCCCGGGGAGCTGTTTTTT. Residues: CAGPPFGRQTWPGELFF.

The DNA for the CDR3 is TGTGCCAGCAGTCCTATCAGCGGGAGAGGAGCCTCCTACGAGCAGTACTTC. Its translation is CASSPISGRGASYEQYF. V usage is TRBV28 and J usage is TRBJ2-7; 8 nucleotides agree with TRBD2. The CDR3 is made up of 17 amino acids. Germline CDR1 MDHEN, CDR2 SYDVKM. The V segment lost 5 bases and the J segment 0 bases; nucleotides outside the gene matches: 12.

The V and J genes are TRBV4-1 and TRBJ2-7; 7 nucleotides match TRBD2. This CDR3 comprises 16 residues. J gave up 2 bases and V 1 base, and 8 bases lay outside the gene matches. Germline lookup yields CDR1 MGHRA and CDR2 YSYEKL. CDR3 residues: CASSQAPGGGTYEQYF. CDR3 nucleotides: TGCGCCAGCAGCCAAGCACCGGGAGGCGGTACCTACGAGCAGTACTTC.

The V gene is TRBV29-1, the J gene TRBJ2-1, with TRBD2 as a possible D gene (6 bases). The CDR3 has 11 amino acids. V shed 0 bases and J shed 10 bases, with 7 bases lying between them. CDR1 SQVTM and CDR2 ANQGSEA come from the germline V gene. CDR3 nucleotides: TGCAGCGTTGAAGATCTAGCGGAGCAGTTCTTC. Translated, it gives CSVEDLAEQFF.

This chain links TRBV10-1 with TRBJ2-7, with D possibly being TRBD2 (7 bases). The germline V gene has CDR1 WNHNN and CDR2 SYGVQD (reference sequence). Trimming took 0 bases from V and 3 from J, leaving 15 bases between them. This CDR3 region has 16 residues. The CDR3 DNA is TGCGCCAGCAGTGAGTCATCGGGGGGCGCGATCTACGAGCAGTACTTC. Its translation: CASSESSGGAIYEQYF.

This clone occurred a few times. V gene TRBV27 combines with J gene TRBJ2-5; 13 bases fit TRBD2. This CDR3 is built from 15 residues. The V gene end was trimmed by 5 bases and the J gene end by 3 bases; junction bases not matched to a gene: 3. In germline, CDR1 is MNHEY, CDR2 SMNVEV (reference sequence). CDR3 region: CASSLGLAGKETQYF. Here the CDR3 DNA reads TGTGCCAGCAGTCTGGGACTAGCGGGAAAAGAGACCCAGTACTTC.

This sequence joins TRBV13 and TRBJ2-3, with 7 nucleotides matching TRBD2. Germline values: CDR1 PRHDT, CDR2 FYEKMQ (reference sequence). V lost 4 bases and J lost 4; bases outside the gene matches: 17. The CDR3 spans 18 residues. CDR3 bases: TGTGCCAGCAGCTCCGGGGAGGGCTGGCGGGACGGCCCAGATACGCAGTATTTT. Protein sequence: CASSSGEGWRDGPDTQYF.

About this clone: Other DNA sequences in this sample translate to the same CDR3. The chain couples TRBV27 to TRBJ2-1; 14 bases align to TRBD2. The CDR3 has 15 residues. Germline V CDR1 and CDR2: MNHEY, SMNVEV (reference sequence). The J segment lost 7 bases and the V segment lost 7 bases, leaving 6 bases of the junction unmatched. Here the CDR3 DNA reads TGTGCCAGCACCGCCGGGACTAGCGGGAGAAATGAGCAGTTCTTC. Its translation is CASTAGTSGRNEQFF.

The chain joins TRBV10-1 to TRBJ1-5; a weak D match, TRBD1 (6 bases). Germline loops: CDR1 WNHNN, CDR2 SYGVQD (reference sequence). V was clipped by 7 bases and J by 8 bases, with 21 bases between them. This CDR3 contains 15 residues. CDR3 bases: TGCGCCAGCATTCGGTTCGGACAGCAAACTGAGCCCCAGCATTTT. This sequence encodes CASIRFGQQTEPQHF.

This sequence joins TRBV25-1 and TRBJ2-2, with no clear D. V lost 4 bases, J lost 1 base, and 4 bases lay in between. This CDR3 is built from 13 residues. The germline CDR1 and CDR2 sequences are MGHDK and SYGVNS. The CDR3 DNA is TGTGCCAGCAGTGGAATGAACACCGGGGAGCTGTTTTTT. Amino acids: CASSGMNTGELFF. Full variable domain (remainder filled in from reference TRBV25-1 and TRBJ2-2): EADIYQTPRYLVIGTGKKITLECSQTMGHDKMYWYQQDPGMELHLIHYSYGVNSTEKGDLSSESTVSRIRTEHFPLTLESARPSHTSQYLCASSGMNTGELFFGEGSRLTVL.

CDR3 DNA: TGTGCCAGCAGTGAAGCGCCGACAGTTGAAGCTTTCTTT. It encodes CASSEAPTVEAFF. This rearrangement joins TRBV2 to TRBJ1-1; possible D gene TRBD1, 5 bases. Per the germline V gene, CDR1 is SNHLY and CDR2 is FYNNEI. CDR3 size: 13 residues. V dropped 0 bases and J dropped 7 bases, with 9 bases sitting between them.

The rearrangement joins TRBV7-9 to TRBJ2-7; tentatively, D is TRBD1 (7 bases). The CDR3 spans 14 residues. Germline CDR1 and CDR2: SEHNR and FQNEAQ (reference sequence). Trimming left V 5 bases short and J 4 bases short, with 15 bases between. The CDR3 sequence is CASSQAGQRYEQYF. The CDR3 region has the DNA TGTGCCAGCAGCCAGGCGGGACAGAGATACGAGCAGTACTTC. The full variable domain, completed using reference TRBV7-9 and TRBJ2-7, is DTGVSQNPRHKITKRGQNVTFRCDPISEHNRLYWYRQTLGQGPEFLTYFQNEAQLEKSRLLSDRFSAERPKGSFSTLEIQRTEQGDSAMYLCASSQAGQRYEQYFGPGTRLTVT.

V and J are TRBV13 and TRBJ2-7, with D perhaps TRBD1 (5 bases). CDR3 length: 14 residues. V gave up 5 bases and J gave up 3 bases, with 14 bases separating them. Germline CDR1 is PRHDT and CDR2 is FYEKMQ (reference sequence). CDR3 coding DNA: TGTGCCAGCAGCCCAGACGGTAGGGGCTACGAGCAGTACTTC. It encodes CASSPDGRGYEQYF.

The chain links TRBV21-1 to TRBJ1-5; the table's D call, TRBD1, was not checked against the DNA. TRBV21-1 is flagged as a pseudogene. The CDR3 has 15 residues. CDR3 region: CASSTPGGLNQPQHF. The CDR3 coding sequence is TGTGCCAGCAGCACCCCAGGGGGCTTAAATCAGCCCCAGCATTTT.

J is TRBJ2-5 and V is TRBV13; TRBD1 might be the D (5 bases). The J call is uncertain, as TRBJ2-7 better fits the DNA end. Germline CDR1 PRHDT, CDR2 FYEKMQ (reference sequence). The CDR3 has 15 residues. In DNA, the CDR3 is TGTGCCAGCAGCTTGGTTACAGGTATCTCCTACGAGCAGTACTTC. The encoded protein is CASSLVTGISYEQYF.

The chain couples TRBV4-1 to TRBJ1-5; 8 nucleotides align to TRBD1. The length of the CDR3 is 17 residues. V lost 1 base and J lost 1; bases outside the gene matches: 6. Germline CDR1 and CDR2: MGHRA and YSYEKL. For the CDR3, the DNA is TGCGCCAGCAGCCAAGGGACAGGGCGAGGGAGCAATCAGCCCCAGCATTTT. Its protein product is CASSQGTGRGSNQPQHF.

The chain employs TRBV15 and TRBJ2-2, with 7 bases aligning to TRBD1. The germline gives CDR1 LNHNV, CDR2 YYDKDF (reference sequence). The ends lost 5 bases at V and 0 bases at J; junction bases unmatched: 6. This CDR3 has 16 amino acids. CDR3 sequence reads: CATSGTGTANTGELFF. CDR3 nucleotides: TGTGCCACCAGCGGCACCGGGACAGCGAACACCGGGGAGCTGTTTTTT.